This TCR beta chain was recovered during a study of cytomegalovirus exposure and HLA in healthy donors. Study-wide points: Cytomegalovirus-associated TCR beta chains were listed, numbering 150 to 200.

The PCR employed 60 Vbeta primers together with 13 Jbeta primers. Libraries were prepared by immunoSEQ multiplex PCR; TCRdb keeps only in-frame clonotypes and omits some of them. The sample gives some 150,000 clones, around 78% of which show up once; more than 2% is in the top ten. CDR1 and CDR2 (germline): MGHDK, SYGVNS. V lost 4 bases to trimming and J lost 2 bases; unmatched junction nucleotides: 3. The CDR3 is 15 amino acids. Comments on this clone: Its antigen is not known.

The gene calls are TRBV25-1 and TRBJ2-1, with 9 bases matching TRBD2. The TCR originated in a woman aged 25 to 45 in good health and CMV-seropositive. Material: PBMCs. The CDR3 DNA reads as TGTGCCAGCAGTGCAGCTAGCGGGACCTACAATGAGCAGTTCTTC. Its protein is CASSAASGTYNEQFF. The full variable domain, in which reference TRBV25-1 and TRBJ2-1 provide the parts outside the CDR3, is EADIYQTPRYLVIGTGKKITLECSQTMGHDKMYWYQQDPGMELHLIHYSYGVNSTEKGDLSSESTVSRIRTEHFPLTLESARPSHTSQYLCASSAASGTYNEQFFGPGTRLTVL.